This T cell receptor beta chain comes out of a study of OX40 agonist ivuxolimab in advanced cancers. Study information: Ivuxolimab, an antibody acting as an agonist of OX40 (CD134), was used to treat patients. Study-wide points: At doses 0.1 to 3.0 mg/kg, CD4+ and CD8+ clones expanded. Researchers report that CD8+ T cells had, on average, more expanded clones than CD4+.

On this clone itself: Its antigen is undetermined.

Systemic immunosuppression or a history of autoimmune disease excluded patients. Assay: immunoSEQ multiplex PCR; the TCRdb copy retains only in-frame clones and omits some. This repertoire shows about 16,000 clones, 80% to 95% found once; its top ten account for over 25%. The sample consisted of CD4+ or CD8+ T cells sorted from blood, taken in a trial of the OX40 agonist ivuxolimab. The sequence derives from an adult with an advanced solid tumor such as melanoma, head and neck, liver or kidney cancer.

Here the CDR3 DNA reads TGCGCCAGCAGCCATGGATCCGGGGCCGTCTACGAGCAGTACTTC. As protein: CASSHGSGAVYEQYF. The chain recombines TRBV4-1 with TRBJ2-7; the D call may be TRBD1 or TRBD2 (5 bases each). CDR3 length: 15 residues. V was clipped by 3 bases and J by 3 bases, with 15 bases between them. Per the germline V gene, CDR1 is MGHRA and CDR2 is YSYEKL.